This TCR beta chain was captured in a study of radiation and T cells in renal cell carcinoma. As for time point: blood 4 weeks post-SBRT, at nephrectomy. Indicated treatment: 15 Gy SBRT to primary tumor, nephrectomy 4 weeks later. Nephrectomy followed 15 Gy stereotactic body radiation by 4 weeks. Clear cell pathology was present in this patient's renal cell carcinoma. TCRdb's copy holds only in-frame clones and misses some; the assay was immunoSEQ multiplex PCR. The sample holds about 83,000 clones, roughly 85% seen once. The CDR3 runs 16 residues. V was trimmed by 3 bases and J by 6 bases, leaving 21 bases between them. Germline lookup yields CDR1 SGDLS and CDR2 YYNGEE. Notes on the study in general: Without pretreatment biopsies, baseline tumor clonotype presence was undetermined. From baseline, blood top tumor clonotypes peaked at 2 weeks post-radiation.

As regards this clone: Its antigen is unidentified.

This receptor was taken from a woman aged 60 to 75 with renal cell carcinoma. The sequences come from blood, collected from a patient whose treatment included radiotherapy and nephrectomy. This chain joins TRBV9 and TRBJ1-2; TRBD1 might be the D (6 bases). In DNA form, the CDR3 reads TGTGCCAGCAGCGAACAGGGCGGCGGGGAACACGATGGCTACACCTTC. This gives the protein CASSEQGGGEHDGYTF.